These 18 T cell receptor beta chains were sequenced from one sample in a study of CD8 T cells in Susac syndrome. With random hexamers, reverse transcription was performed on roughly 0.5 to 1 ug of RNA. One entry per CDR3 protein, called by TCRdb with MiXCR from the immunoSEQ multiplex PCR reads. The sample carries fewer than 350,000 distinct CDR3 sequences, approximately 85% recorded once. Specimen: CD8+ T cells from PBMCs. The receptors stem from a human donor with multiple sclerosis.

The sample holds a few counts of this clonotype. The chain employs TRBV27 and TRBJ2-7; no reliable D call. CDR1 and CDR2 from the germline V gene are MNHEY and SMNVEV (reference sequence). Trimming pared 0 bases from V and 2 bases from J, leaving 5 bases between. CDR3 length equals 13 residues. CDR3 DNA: TGTGCCAGCAGTTTATCCGGCCCCTACGAGCAGTACTTC. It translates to CASSLSGPYEQYF.

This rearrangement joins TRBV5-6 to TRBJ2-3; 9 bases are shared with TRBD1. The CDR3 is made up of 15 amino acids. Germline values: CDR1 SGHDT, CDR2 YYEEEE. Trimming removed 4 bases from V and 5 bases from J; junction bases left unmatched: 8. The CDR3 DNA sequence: TGTGCCAGCAGCCCCTCACAGGGGGCGAGAGATACGCAGTATTTT. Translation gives CASSPSQGARDTQYF.

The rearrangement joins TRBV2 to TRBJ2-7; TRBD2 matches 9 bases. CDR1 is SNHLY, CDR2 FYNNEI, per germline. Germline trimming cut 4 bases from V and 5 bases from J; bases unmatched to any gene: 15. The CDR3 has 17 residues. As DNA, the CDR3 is TGTGCCAGCAGTGGCCCCCTACCGGGACTAGCCTCTGACGAGCAGTACTTC. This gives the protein CASSGPLPGLASDEQYF.

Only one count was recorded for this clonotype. CDR3 sequence reads: CASSQDLSTSAAEAFF. CDR3 bases: TGCGCCAGCAGCCAAGATCTTTCTACGAGTGCGGCTGAAGCTTTCTTT. The chain has TRBV4-1 and TRBJ1-1; D unresolved. V was pared by 0 bases and J by 6 bases, with 17 bases between. The germline V gene encodes CDR1 MGHRA and CDR2 YSYEKL. This CDR3 is 16 amino acids long.

The CDR3 is CASTEAGGISYEQYF. The CDR3 nucleotides read TGTGCCAGCACCGAAGCGGGAGGAATCTCCTACGAGCAGTACTTC. This chain joins TRBV7-2 and TRBJ2-7, with TRBD2 matching over 9 bases. Germline V lookup: CDR1 SGHTA, CDR2 FQGNSA. The CDR3 length is 15 residues. Trimming cost V 7 bases and J 0 bases; bases outside gene matches: 7.

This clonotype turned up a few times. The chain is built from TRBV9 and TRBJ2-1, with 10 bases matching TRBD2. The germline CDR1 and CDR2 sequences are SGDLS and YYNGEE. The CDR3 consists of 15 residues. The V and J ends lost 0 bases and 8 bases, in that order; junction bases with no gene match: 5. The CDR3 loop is CASSVGLAGLHEQFF. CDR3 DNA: TGTGCCAGCAGCGTAGGACTAGCGGGCCTCCATGAGCAGTTCTTC.

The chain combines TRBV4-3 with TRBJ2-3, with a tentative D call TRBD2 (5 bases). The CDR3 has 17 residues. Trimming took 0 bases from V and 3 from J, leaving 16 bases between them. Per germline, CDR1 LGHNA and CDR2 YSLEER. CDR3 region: CASSQDALAIKTDTQYF. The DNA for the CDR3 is TGCGCCAGCAGCCAAGATGCCCTAGCCATAAAGACAGATACGCAGTATTTT.

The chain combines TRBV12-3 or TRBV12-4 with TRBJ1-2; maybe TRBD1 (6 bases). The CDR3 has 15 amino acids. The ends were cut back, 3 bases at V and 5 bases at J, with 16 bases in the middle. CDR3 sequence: CASSFRGAWWYGYTF. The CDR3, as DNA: TGTGCCAGCAGTTTCCGGGGGGCGTGGTGGTATGGCTACACCTTC.

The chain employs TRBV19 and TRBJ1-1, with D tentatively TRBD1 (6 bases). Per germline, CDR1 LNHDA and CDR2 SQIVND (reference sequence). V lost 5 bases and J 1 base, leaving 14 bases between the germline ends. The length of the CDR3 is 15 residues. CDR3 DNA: TGTGCCAGTAGTGTCACAGGGCTCGGGAACACTGAAGCTTTCTTT. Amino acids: CASSVTGLGNTEAFF.

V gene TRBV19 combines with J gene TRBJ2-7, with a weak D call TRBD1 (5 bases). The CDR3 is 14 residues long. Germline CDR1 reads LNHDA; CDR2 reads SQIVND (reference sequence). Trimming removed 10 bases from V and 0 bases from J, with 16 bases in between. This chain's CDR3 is CATLDQGSSYEQYF. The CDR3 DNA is TGTGCCACCCTAGACCAGGGTAGCTCCTACGAGCAGTACTTC.

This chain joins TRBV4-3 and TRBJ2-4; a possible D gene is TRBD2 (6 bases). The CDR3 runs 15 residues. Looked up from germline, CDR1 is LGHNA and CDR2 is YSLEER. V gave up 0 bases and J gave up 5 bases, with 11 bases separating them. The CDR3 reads CASSQDPGVQNIQYF. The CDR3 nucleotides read TGCGCCAGCAGCCAAGACCCGGGGGTCCAAAACATTCAGTACTTC.

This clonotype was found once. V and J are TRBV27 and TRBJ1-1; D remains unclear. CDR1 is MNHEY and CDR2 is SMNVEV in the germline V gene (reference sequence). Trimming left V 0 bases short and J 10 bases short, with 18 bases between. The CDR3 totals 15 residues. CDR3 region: CASSLSSDGPVGAFF. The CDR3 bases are TGTGCCAGCAGTTTATCGTCAGATGGGCCGGTAGGAGCTTTCTTT.

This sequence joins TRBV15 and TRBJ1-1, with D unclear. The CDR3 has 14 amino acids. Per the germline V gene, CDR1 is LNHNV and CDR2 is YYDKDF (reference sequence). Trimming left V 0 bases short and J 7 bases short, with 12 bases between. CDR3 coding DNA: TGTGCCACCAGCAGAGAAGGCAGCCTTTATGAAGCTTTCTTT. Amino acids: CATSREGSLYEAFF.

In DNA, the CDR3 is TGTGCCAGTAGTGCCACAGGCCTCACTGAAGCTTTCTTT. Its protein product is CASSATGLTEAFF. The chain joins TRBV19 to TRBJ1-1, with a tentative D call TRBD1 (5 bases). CDR1 is LNHDA and CDR2 is SQIVND in the germline V gene (reference sequence). CDR3 length: 13 amino acids. The germline V and J ends were trimmed by 5 bases and 4 bases, with 11 bases remaining between them.

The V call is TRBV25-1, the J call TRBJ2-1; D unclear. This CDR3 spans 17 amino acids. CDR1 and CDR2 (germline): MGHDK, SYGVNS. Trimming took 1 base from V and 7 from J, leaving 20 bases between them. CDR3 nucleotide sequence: TGTGCCAGCAGTGAATGGATCCTTTGGAAGGTCAGGAATGAGCAGTTCTTC. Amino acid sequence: CASSEWILWKVRNEQFF.

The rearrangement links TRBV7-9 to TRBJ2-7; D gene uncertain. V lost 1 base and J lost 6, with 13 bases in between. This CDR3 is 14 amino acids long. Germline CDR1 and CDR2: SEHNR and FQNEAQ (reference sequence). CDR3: CASSLVSGSSEQYF. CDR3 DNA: TGTGCCAGCAGCTTAGTTTCGGGTTCAAGCGAGCAGTACTTC.

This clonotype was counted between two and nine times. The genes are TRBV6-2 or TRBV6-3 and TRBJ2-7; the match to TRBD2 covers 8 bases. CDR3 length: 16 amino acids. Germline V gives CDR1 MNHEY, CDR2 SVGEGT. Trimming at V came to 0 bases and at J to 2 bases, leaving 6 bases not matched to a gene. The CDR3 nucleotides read TGTGCCAGCAGTTACTCGATTGTAGCGGGAACCTACGAGCAGTACTTC. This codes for CASSYSIVAGTYEQYF.

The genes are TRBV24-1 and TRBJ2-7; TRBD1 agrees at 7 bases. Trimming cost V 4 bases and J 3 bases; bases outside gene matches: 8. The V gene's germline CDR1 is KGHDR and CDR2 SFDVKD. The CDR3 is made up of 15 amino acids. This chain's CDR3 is CATSDRDSYYYEQYF. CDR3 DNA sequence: TGTGCCACCAGTGACCGGGACAGTTACTACTACGAGCAGTACTTC.